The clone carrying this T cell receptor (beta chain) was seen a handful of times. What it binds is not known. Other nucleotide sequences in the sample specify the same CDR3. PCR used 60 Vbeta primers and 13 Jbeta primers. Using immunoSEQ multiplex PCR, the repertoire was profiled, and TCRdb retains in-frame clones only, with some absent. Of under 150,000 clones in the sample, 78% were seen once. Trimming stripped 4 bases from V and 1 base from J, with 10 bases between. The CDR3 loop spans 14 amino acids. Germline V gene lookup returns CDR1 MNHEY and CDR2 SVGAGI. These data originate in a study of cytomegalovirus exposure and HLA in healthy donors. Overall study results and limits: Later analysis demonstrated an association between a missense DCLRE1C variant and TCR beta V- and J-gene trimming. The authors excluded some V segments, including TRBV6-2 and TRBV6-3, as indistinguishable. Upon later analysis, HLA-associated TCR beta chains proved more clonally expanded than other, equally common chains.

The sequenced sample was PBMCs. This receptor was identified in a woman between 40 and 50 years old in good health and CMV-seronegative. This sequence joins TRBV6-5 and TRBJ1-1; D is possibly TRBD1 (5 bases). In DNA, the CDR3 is TGTGCCAGCAGTTCGAGAACAGGGAACACTGAAGCTTTCTTT. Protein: CASSSRTGNTEAFF.